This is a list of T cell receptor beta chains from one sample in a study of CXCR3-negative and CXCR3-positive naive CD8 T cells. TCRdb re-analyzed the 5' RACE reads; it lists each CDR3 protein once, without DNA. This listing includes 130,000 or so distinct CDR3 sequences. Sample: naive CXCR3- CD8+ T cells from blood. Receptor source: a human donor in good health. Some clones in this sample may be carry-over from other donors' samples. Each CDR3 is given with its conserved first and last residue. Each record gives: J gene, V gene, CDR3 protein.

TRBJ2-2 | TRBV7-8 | CASSLGGGRTGELFF
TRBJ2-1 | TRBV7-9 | CASSPVGTSDYNEQFF
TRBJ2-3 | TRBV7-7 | CASSTGLAGDKLDTQYF
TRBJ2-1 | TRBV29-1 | CSVEHWAGQGNEQFF
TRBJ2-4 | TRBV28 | CASQIPGAKNIQYF
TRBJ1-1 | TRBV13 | CASSSLEGGTEAFF
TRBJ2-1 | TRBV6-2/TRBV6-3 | CASSYSKVIRYNEQFF
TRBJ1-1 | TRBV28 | CASSAQTGAGEAFF
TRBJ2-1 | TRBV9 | CASSLRLGLAGGGSSYNEQFF
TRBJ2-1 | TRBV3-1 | CASSQDGPRSSYNEQFF
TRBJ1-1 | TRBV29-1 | CSADVSGQNIGEAFF
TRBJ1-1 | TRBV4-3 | CASSGSGTGNTEAFF
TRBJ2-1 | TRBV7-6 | CASSQFDNEQFF
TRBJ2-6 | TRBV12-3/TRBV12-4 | CASSPPRGWANVLTF
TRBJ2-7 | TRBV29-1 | CSVEPGYAPYEQYF
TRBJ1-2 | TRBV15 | CATSITGGTYGYTF
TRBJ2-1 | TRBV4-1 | CASSQKTSAYNEQFF
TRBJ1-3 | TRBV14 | CASSHSDSGNTIYF
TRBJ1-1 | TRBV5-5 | CASTGGMNTEAFF
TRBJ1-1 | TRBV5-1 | CASSLEQNTEAFF
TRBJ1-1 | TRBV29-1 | CSVEGTGGSTEAFF
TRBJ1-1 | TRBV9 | CASSPGGERFEGTEAFF
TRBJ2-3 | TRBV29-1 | CSFSGGLSTDTQYF
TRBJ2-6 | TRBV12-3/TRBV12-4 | CASSLEGAAGSPFSGANVLTF
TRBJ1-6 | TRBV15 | CATSYSSYNSPLHF
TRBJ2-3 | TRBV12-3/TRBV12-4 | CASSQRGTGATQYF
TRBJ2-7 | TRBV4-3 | CASSHTRSYEQYF
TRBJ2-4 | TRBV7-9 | CASSLGEEGAKNIQYF
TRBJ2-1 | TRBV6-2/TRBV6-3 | CASSPGTGGFNSYNEQFF
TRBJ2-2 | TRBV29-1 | CSVEEGGAGTGELFF
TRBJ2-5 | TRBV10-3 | CAISELTDQETQYF
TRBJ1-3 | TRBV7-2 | CASSSFASGPGTIYF
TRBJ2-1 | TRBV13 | CASSSGLREVGANEQFF
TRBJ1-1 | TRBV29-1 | CSAEMDTEAFF
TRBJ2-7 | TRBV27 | CASSVSQGGLSYEQYF
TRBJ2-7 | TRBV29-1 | CSVGSGATSYEQYF
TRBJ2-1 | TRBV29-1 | CSVGPSVWGNEQFF
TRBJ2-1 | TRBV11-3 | CASSPEAPGDGNNEQFF
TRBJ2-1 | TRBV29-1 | CSVGYYYNEQFF
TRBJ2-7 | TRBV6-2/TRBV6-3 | CASRQPTGEEQYF
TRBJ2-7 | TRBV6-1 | CASSPPAGLSYEQYF
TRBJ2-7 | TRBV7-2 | CASSLVPTGAYEQYF
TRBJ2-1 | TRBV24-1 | CATSDSPSANEQFF
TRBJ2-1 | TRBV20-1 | CSASGSSYNEQFF